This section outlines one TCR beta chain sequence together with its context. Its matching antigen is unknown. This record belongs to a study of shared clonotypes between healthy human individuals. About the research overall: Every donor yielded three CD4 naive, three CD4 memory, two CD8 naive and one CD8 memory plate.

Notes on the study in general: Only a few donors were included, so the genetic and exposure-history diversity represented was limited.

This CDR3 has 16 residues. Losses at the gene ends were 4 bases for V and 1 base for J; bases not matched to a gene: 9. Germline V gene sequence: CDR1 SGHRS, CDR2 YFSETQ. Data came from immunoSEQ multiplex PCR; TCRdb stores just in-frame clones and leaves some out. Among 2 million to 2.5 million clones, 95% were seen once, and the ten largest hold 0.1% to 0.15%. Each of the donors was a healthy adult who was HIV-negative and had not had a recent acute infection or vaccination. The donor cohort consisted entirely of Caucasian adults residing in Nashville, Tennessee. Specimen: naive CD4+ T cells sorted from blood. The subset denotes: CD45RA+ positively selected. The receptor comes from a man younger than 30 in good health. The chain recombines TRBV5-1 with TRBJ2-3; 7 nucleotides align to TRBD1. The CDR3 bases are TGCGCCAGCAGCGCTGAACAGGGGTTCCGCACAGATACGCAGTATTTT. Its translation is CASSAEQGFRTDTQYF.